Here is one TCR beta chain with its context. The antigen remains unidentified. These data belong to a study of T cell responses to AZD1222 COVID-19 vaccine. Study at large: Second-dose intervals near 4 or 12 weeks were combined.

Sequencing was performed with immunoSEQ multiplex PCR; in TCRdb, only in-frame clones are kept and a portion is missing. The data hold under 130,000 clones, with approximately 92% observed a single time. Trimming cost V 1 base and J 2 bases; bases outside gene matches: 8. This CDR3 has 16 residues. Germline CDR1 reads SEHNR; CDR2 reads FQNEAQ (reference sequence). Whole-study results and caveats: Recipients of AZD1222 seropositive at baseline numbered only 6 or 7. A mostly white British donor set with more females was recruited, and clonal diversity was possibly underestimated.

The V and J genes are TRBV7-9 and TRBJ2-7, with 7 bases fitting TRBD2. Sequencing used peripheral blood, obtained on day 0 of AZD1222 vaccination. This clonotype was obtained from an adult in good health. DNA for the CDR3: TGTGCCAGCAGCTTAGGTGAGCGGGACTCTACCTACGAGCAGTACTTC. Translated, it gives CASSLGERDSTYEQYF.